These 15 T cell receptor beta chains were sequenced from one sample in a study of CD8+CD57+ T cells in acquired aplastic anemia. Profiling that covered TCR beta VDJ and CDR3 relied on genomic DNA as its template. In TCRdb, the reads were re-called with MiXCR into one record per CDR3 protein. The table includes about 160,000 distinct CDR3 sequences, 45% to 55% detected once. The sequenced patients had an expansion of CD8+CD57+ cells seen by flow cytometry. Specimen: sorted CD4+, CD8+, or CD8+CD57+ T cells (not recorded which) from PBMCs. These receptors were obtained from a human donor with aplastic anemia.

The CDR3 region is CASSEFLSGEQPQHF. CDR3 coding DNA: TGCGCCAGCAGTGAGTTTTTGTCTGGCGAGCAGCCCCAGCATTTT. The chain couples TRBV10-2 to TRBJ1-5; D gene ambiguous. Germline lookup yields CDR1 WSHSY and CDR2 SAAADI. The CDR3 extends over 15 amino acids. The V gene lost 1 base and the J gene lost 7 bases, with 14 bases spanning the gap.

The chain employs TRBV2 and TRBJ1-5, with D uncertain. Germline V lookup: CDR1 SNHLY, CDR2 FYNNEI. V lost 2 bases and J lost 6, with 8 bases in between. This CDR3 contains 13 residues. The CDR3 region is CASSETRVQPQHF. Written as DNA, the CDR3 is TGTGCCAGCAGTGAAACACGGGTTCAGCCCCAGCATTTT. Full variable domain (remainder filled in from reference TRBV2 and TRBJ1-5): EPEVTQTPSHQVTQMGQEVILRCVPISNHLYFYWYRQILGQKVEFLVSFYNNEISEKSEIFDDQFSVERPDGSNFTLKIRSTKLEDSAMYFCASSETRVQPQHFGDGTRLSIL.

There are many counts of this clonotype. This chain links TRBV19 with TRBJ1-1; D might be TRBD1 (5 bases). Deletions cut 1 base from V and 2 bases from J, with 14 bases between. The germline gives CDR1 LNHDA, CDR2 SQIVND (reference sequence). The CDR3 totals 16 residues. The DNA for the CDR3 is TGTGCCAGTAGTATAGTCGGCCGGGGGGTCAACACTGAAGCTTTCTTT. This sequence encodes CASSIVGRGVNTEAFF. Filled out from reference TRBV19 and TRBJ1-1, the complete variable domain reads DGGITQSPKYLFRKEGQNVTLSCEQNLNHDAMYWYRQDPGQGLRLIYYSQIVNDFQKGDIAEGYSVSREKKESFPLTVTSAQKNPTAFYLCASSIVGRGVNTEAFFGQGTRLTVV.

This clonotype has ten or more counts. This sequence joins TRBV30 and TRBJ2-7; D not resolved. Germline V lookup: CDR1 GTSNPN, CDR2 SVGIG (reference sequence). The CDR3 covers 12 residues. V lost 2 bases, J lost 2 bases, and 7 bases lay in between. Here the CDR3 reads CAWSLHPYEQYF. The CDR3 DNA reads as TGTGCCTGGAGTTTACACCCCTACGAGCAGTACTTC. Complete variable domain (other parts from reference TRBV30 and TRBJ2-7): SQTIHQWPATLVQPVGSPLSLECTVEGTSNPNLYWYRQAAGRGLQLLFYSVGIGQISSEVPQNLSASRPQDRQFILSSKKLLLSDSGFYLCAWSLHPYEQYFGPGTRLTVT.

This clonotype was picked up a small number of times. The chain uses TRBV7-6 and TRBJ1-2; 8 positions agree with TRBD1. CDR3 length: 14 amino acids. Per the germline V gene, CDR1 is SGHVS and CDR2 is FNYEAQ. V lost 4 bases and J lost 6; bases outside the gene matches: 7. The CDR3 DNA reads as TGTGCCAGCAGCTCTATACGGACAGGGAATGGCTACACCTTC. This sequence encodes CASSSIRTGNGYTF.

DNA of the CDR3: TGTGCCAGCAGCTTGCGGGGGGGCCATATGAACGAGCAGTACTTC. Protein product: CASSLRGGHMNEQYF. The J gene is TRBJ2-7, the V gene TRBV2, with 9 bases that match TRBD2. The ends lost 6 bases at V and 5 bases at J; junction bases unmatched: 11. Looked up from germline, CDR1 is SNHLY and CDR2 is FYNNEI. The CDR3 is made up of 15 amino acids.

The chain has TRBV24-1 and TRBJ2-3; D not certain. Germline-derived CDR1 and CDR2 are KGHDR and SFDVKD. Trimming pared 4 bases from V and 4 bases from J, leaving 8 bases between. The CDR3 length is 13 residues. The CDR3 reads CATSEGIADTQYF. CDR3 DNA: TGTGCCACCAGTGAGGGTATTGCAGATACGCAGTATTTT.

On this clonotype itself: A read error may explain this, as a much larger clone is one base away. The chain is built from TRBV14 and TRBJ2-6, with 10 bases lining up with TRBD1. This CDR3 comprises 20 residues. Per germline, CDR1 SGHDN and CDR2 FVKESK. The CDR3 coding sequence is TGTGCCAGCAGCCAAGACAGGGGGACAGGGGTTCACTCTAGGGCCAACGTCCTGACTTTC. Its protein is CASSQDRGTGVHSRANVLTF.

This clonotype has at least ten counts. This chain uses TRBV5-1 with TRBJ2-7, with unresolved D. This CDR3 is built from 13 residues. V lost 7 bases to trimming and J lost 0 bases, with 11 bases between them. Germline loops: CDR1 SGHRS, CDR2 YFSETQ. The DNA of the CDR3 is TGCGCCAGCCGCCAAGATATCTCCTACGAGCAGTACTTC. Amino acids: CASRQDISYEQYF.

The chain links TRBV19 to TRBJ1-6; 11 positions agree with TRBD1. The CDR3 is 15 residues long. CDR1 LNHDA and CDR2 SQIVND come from the germline V gene (reference sequence). Trimming took 6 bases from V and 7 from J; bases not matched to a gene: 5. CDR3 protein: CASRRGTGGNSPLHF. The CDR3, as DNA: TGTGCCAGTAGGAGAGGGACAGGGGGGAATTCACCCCTCCACTTT.

This clonotype was observed at least ten times. This chain links TRBV20-1 with TRBJ2-3, with D possibly matching TRBD2 (5 bases). The CDR3 consists of 14 residues. The V gene's germline CDR1 is DFQATT and CDR2 SNEGSKA (reference sequence). Trimming stripped 5 bases from V and 0 bases from J, with 12 bases between. The CDR3 loop reads CSAAGAISTDTQYF. The DNA of the CDR3 is TGCAGTGCTGCGGGCGCCATTAGCACAGATACGCAGTATTTT.

This clonotype was detected ten times or more. This chain connects TRBV19 to TRBJ2-2; D may be TRBD1 (6 bases). This CDR3 is 15 amino acids long. V lost 9 bases and J 1 base, leaving 15 bases between the germline ends. Germline V gives CDR1 LNHDA, CDR2 SQIVND (reference sequence). The CDR3 reads CASPRQVVNTGELFF. CDR3 sequence (DNA): TGTGCCAGCCCTCGACAGGTCGTGAACACCGGGGAGCTGTTTTTT.

As concerns this clonotype: The junction and the germline gene differ at one end; a read error may be behind it. This chain connects TRBV24-1 to TRBJ2-1; 9 positions agree with TRBD1. Germline V gene lookup returns CDR1 KGHDR and CDR2 SFDVKD. CDR3 size: 14 residues. CDR3 amino acids: CASSDRGYSNQQFF. As DNA, the CDR3 is TGTGCCAGCTCAGACAGGGGGTACAGCAATCAGCAGTTCTTC.

The V gene is TRBV20-1, the J gene TRBJ2-7; 9 positions match TRBD1. Germline lookup yields CDR1 DFQATT and CDR2 SNEGSKA (reference sequence). After removal of 6 bases from V and 2 bases from J, the junction contained 14 bases not matched to a gene. The CDR3 spans 16 residues. The CDR3 sequence: CSAMARTGQGTYEQYF. CDR3 coding DNA: TGCAGTGCCATGGCGAGGACGGGACAGGGAACCTACGAGCAGTACTTC.

This clonotype was observed a handful of times. This chain connects TRBV10-3 to TRBJ1-1, with D tentatively TRBD1 (6 bases). V lost 1 base to trimming and J lost 7 bases, with 16 bases between them. CDR1 ENHRY and CDR2 SYGVKD come from the germline V gene. The CDR3 runs 15 residues. CDR3 amino acids: CAISELPGMDSEAFF. The CDR3 DNA is TGTGCCATCAGTGAGTTACCGGGGATGGACAGTGAAGCTTTCTTT.